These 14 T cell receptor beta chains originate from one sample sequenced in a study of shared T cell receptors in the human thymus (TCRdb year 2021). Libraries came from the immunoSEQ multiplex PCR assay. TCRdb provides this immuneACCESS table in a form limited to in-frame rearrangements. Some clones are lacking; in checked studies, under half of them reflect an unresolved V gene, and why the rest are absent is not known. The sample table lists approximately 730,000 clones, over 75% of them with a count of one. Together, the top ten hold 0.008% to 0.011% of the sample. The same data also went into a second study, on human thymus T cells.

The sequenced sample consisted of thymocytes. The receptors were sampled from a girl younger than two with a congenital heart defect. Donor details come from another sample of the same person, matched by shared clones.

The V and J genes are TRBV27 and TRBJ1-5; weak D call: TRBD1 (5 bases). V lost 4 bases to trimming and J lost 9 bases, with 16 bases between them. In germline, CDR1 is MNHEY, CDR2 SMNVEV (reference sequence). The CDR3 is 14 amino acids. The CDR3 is CASSSGRGIGPQHF. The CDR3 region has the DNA TGTGCCAGCAGTTCCGGACGGGGGATTGGGCCCCAGCATTTT.

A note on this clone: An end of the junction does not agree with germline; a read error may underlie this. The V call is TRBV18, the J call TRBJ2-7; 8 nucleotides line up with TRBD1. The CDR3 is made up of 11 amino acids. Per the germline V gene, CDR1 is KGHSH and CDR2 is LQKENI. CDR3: CASSTGQAFWF. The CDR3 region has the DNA TGTGCCAGCTCAACGGGACAGGCCTTCTGGTTC.

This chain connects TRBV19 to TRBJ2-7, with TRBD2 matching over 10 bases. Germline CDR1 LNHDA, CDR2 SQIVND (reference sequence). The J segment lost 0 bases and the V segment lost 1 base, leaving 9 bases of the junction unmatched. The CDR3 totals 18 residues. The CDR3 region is CASSIVASGGPSSYEQYF. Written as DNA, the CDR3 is TGTGCCAGTAGTATAGTGGCTAGCGGGGGACCCAGCTCCTACGAGCAGTACTTC.

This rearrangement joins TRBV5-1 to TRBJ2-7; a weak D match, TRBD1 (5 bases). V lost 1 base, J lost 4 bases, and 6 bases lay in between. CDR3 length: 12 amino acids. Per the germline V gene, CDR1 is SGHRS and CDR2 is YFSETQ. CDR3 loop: CASSLTGYEQYF. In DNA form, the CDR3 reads TGCGCCAGCAGCTTGACAGGTTACGAGCAGTACTTC.

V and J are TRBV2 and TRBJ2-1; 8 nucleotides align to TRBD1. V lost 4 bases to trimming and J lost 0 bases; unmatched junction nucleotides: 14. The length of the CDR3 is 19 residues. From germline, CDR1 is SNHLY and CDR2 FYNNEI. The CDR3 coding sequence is TGTGCCAGCAGTGCGGCCAGGGGGCCCGAATTCCCCTCCTACAATGAGCAGTTCTTC. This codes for CASSAARGPEFPSYNEQFF.

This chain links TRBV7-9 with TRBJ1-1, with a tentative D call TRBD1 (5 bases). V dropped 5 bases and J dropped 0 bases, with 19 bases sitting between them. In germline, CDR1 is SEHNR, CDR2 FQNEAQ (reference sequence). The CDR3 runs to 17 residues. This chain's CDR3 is CASSPHSGVHMNTEAFF. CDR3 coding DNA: TGTGCCAGCAGCCCACACTCGGGGGTCCACATGAACACTGAAGCTTTCTTT.

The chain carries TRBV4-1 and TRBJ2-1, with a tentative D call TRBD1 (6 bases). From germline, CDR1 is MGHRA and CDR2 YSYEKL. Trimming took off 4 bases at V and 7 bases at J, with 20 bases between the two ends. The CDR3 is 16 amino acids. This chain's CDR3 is CASSRPQGTSLNEQFF. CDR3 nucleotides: TGCGCCAGCAGCCGCCCCCAGGGGACCTCGCTGAATGAGCAGTTCTTC.

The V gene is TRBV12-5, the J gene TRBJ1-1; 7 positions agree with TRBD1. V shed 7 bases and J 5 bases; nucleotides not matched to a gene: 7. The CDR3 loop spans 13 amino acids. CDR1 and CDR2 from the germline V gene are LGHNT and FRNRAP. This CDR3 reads CASENRGGTEAFF. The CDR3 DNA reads TGTGCTAGTGAAAACAGGGGAGGTACTGAAGCTTTCTTT.

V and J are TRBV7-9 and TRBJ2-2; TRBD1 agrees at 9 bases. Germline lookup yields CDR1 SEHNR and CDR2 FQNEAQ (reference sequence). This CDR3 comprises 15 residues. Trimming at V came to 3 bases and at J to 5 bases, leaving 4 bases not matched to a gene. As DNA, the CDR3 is TGTGCCAGCAGCTTCGGACAGGGGAAAACCGGGGAGCTGTTTTTT. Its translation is CASSFGQGKTGELFF.

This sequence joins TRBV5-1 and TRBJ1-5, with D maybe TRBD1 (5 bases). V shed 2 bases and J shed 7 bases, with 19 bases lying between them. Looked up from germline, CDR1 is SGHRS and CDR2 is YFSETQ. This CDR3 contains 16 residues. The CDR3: CASSLGTGGAGQPQHF. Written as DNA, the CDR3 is TGCGCCAGCAGCTTAGGTACGGGGGGTGCGGGCCAGCCCCAGCATTTT.

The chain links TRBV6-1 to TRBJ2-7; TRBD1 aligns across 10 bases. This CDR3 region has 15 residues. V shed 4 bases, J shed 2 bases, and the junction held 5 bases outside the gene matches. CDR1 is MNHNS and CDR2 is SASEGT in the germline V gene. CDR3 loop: CASSASGTGAYEQYF. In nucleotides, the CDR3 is TGTGCCAGCAGTGCTTCCGGGACAGGGGCCTACGAGCAGTACTTC.

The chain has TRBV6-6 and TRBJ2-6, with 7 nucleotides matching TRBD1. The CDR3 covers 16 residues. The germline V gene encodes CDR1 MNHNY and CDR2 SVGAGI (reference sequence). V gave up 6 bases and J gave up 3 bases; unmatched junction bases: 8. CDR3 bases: TGTGCCAGCAGGCAGAGAGGGGGCAGTGGGGCCAACGTCCTGACTTTC. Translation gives CASRQRGGSGANVLTF.

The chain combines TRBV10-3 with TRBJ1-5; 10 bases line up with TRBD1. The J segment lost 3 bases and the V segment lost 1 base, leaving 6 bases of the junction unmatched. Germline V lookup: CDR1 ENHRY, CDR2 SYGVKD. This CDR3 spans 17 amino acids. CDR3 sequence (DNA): TGTGCCATCAGTGAGTACACCGGGACAGGGGTCAATCAGCCCCAGCATTTT. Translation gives CAISEYTGTGVNQPQHF.

CDR3 in amino acids: CASRPRTDSISPLHF. CDR3 sequence (DNA): TGTGCCAGCAGACCTCGGACAGATTCGATTTCACCCCTCCACTTT. This chain uses TRBV6-5 with TRBJ1-6, with D possibly matching TRBD1 (6 bases). V lost 6 bases and J 9 bases, leaving 18 bases between the germline ends. The CDR3 is 15 residues long. CDR1 is MNHEY, CDR2 SVGAGI, per germline.